One sample yielded the 15 T cell receptor beta chains listed below, sequenced in a study of regulatory T cells in long-lasting Graves disease. Construction of TCR beta libraries relied on iRepertoire HTBI primers and on Arm-PCR targeting CDR3 regions. TCRdb called the multiplex PCR reads again in MiXCR, with one record for every CDR3 protein. The top ten clones hold under 25% of a sample with roughly 400,000 distinct CDR3 sequences, about a fifth of them seen once. The time point: persistent/refractory GD, antithyroid drugs over 5 years with positive TRAb. TCR sequences were obtained from RNA taken from PBMCs. Source: peripheral blood mononuclear cells (PBMCs), taken when the disease was refractory, from a patient treated with antithyroid drugs. Receptors were obtained from a female donor with Graves disease.

The CDR3 protein is CASRREGASYEQYF. The CDR3 DNA is TGCGCCAGCAGAAGGGAGGGAGCTTCCTACGAGCAGTACTTC. The chain combines TRBV5-1 with TRBJ2-7; 7 bases align to TRBD2. CDR1 and CDR2 (germline): SGHRS, YFSETQ. V was clipped by 5 bases and J by 1 base; unmatched bases: 6. The length of the CDR3 is 14 residues.

This clonotype appeared many times. V gene TRBV6-1 combines with J gene TRBJ2-5, with D possibly being TRBD1 (6 bases). The CDR3 is 15 residues long. V lost 6 bases, J lost 4 bases, and 18 bases lay in between. Germline V lookup: CDR1 MNHNS, CDR2 SASEGT. CDR3 bases: TGTGCCAGCAGCTATTGGGAGACAGGCCGAGAGACCCAGTACTTC. As protein: CASSYWETGRETQYF.

A few counts support this clonotype. This chain uses TRBV12-5 with TRBJ2-1; 7 bases line up with TRBD2. V gave up 5 bases and J gave up 6 bases; unmatched junction bases: 16. Germline CDR1 LGHNT, CDR2 FRNRAP. The length of the CDR3 is 17 residues. The CDR3 DNA reads TGTGCTAGTGGTCCCCTTGGGAGCGGGAAGGTGGGCAATGAGCAGTTCTTC. Translation gives CASGPLGSGKVGNEQFF.

The chain uses TRBV4-3 and TRBJ2-2, with D possibly TRBD2 on 6 matching bases. V gave up 0 bases and J gave up 7 bases, with 18 bases separating them. Germline V lookup: CDR1 LGHNA, CDR2 YSLEER. This CDR3 contains 17 residues. The CDR3 nucleotides read TGCGCCAGCAGCCAAGAAGCTCGCGGAGGGCGCGGCGGGGAGCTGTTTTTT. This translates into CASSQEARGGRGGELFF.

This clonotype was seen repeatedly, ten times or more. This chain uses TRBV24-1 with TRBJ1-1; D ambiguous. This CDR3 is 14 amino acids long. Trimming removed 7 bases at V and 0 bases at J, with 11 bases between. Germline V gene lookup returns CDR1 KGHDR and CDR2 SFDVKD. CDR3 region: CATRGRNMNTEAFF. Here the CDR3 DNA reads TGTGCCACCAGAGGACGCAATATGAACACTGAAGCTTTCTTT.

This clonotype appeared a few times. The chain has TRBV7-6 and TRBJ1-5; D is unclear. Germline CDR1 and CDR2: SGHVS and FNYEAQ. The CDR3 is 13 residues long. V shed 6 bases and J shed 6 bases, with 12 bases lying between them. CDR3 in DNA: TGTGCCAGCAGTATTGGGGATGGTCAGCCCCAGCATTTT. Protein: CASSIGDGQPQHF.

This clonotype turned up a few times. The chain recombines TRBV28 with TRBJ2-7; 10 positions agree with TRBD1. The germline gives CDR1 MDHEN, CDR2 SYDVKM. V shed 6 bases and J 7 bases; nucleotides not matched to a gene: 6. The length of the CDR3 is 13 residues. CDR3 protein: CASRTGGTTEQYF. CDR3 bases: TGTGCCAGCAGGACAGGGGGCACGACAGAGCAGTACTTC.

This clonotype was detected many times. The chain is built from TRBV7-2 and TRBJ1-1, with D perhaps TRBD1 (6 bases). Germline V gene data show CDR1 as SGHTA and CDR2 as FQGNSA. CDR3 length equals 17 residues. Trimming pared 2 bases from V and 5 bases from J, leaving 21 bases between. CDR3 sequence: CASSLWPRGGLDTEAFF. In DNA, the CDR3 is TGTGCCAGCAGCTTATGGCCCCGTGGGGGGCTAGATACTGAAGCTTTCTTT.

This clonotype was seen many times. CDR3 coding DNA: TGTGCCAGCAGCTTAATCCCGGGGGGGGAGACCCAGTACTTC. This sequence encodes CASSLIPGGETQYF. V is TRBV11-2 and J is TRBJ2-5, with 8 positions matching TRBD2. The CDR3 has 14 amino acids. Germline CDR1 SGHAT, CDR2 FQNNGV. The J segment lost 5 bases and the V segment lost 2 bases, leaving 4 bases of the junction unmatched.

This clonotype has only a few counts. The chain joins TRBV18 to TRBJ1-2; 7 bases line up with TRBD1. The CDR3 contains 15 residues. Germline-derived CDR1 and CDR2 are KGHSH and LQKENI. The J segment lost 0 bases and the V segment lost 1 base, leaving 2 bases of the junction unmatched. In nucleotides, the CDR3 is TGTGCCAGCTCACCACGACAGGGAACTAACTATGGCTACACCTTC. Amino acid sequence: CASSPRQGTNYGYTF. The full variable domain, rest sourced from reference TRBV18 and TRBJ1-2, is NAGVMQNPRHLVRRRGQEARLRCSPMKGHSHVYWYRQLPEEGLKFMVYLQKENIIDESGMPKERFSAEFPKEGPSILRIQQVVRGDSAAYFCASSPRQGTNYGYTFGSGTRLTVV.

This clonotype was seen a few times. The DNA of the CDR3 is TGCGCCAGCAGCCAAGAGGGGAAGGTCAACACTGAAGCTTTCTTT. Protein: CASSQEGKVNTEAFF. This sequence joins TRBV4-3 and TRBJ1-1, with D uncertain. Trimming pared 0 bases from V and 2 bases from J, leaving 10 bases between. CDR1 and CDR2 (germline): LGHNA, YSLEER. The CDR3 is 15 residues long.

This clonotype was observed at least ten times. The rearrangement links TRBV7-6 to TRBJ2-5, with 9 nucleotides matching TRBD2. Trimming took 2 bases from V and 2 from J; bases not matched to a gene: 3. From germline, CDR1 is SGHVS and CDR2 FNYEAQ. CDR3 size: 15 residues. CDR3 DNA sequence: TGTGCCAGCAGCTTAACGCGGGAGGGGCAAGAGACCCAGTACTTC. Protein sequence: CASSLTREGQETQYF.

In its sample, this clonotype was seen many times. The chain joins TRBV12-3 or TRBV12-4 to TRBJ2-7; D remains ambiguous. Trimming shortened V by 3 bases and J by 8 bases, and 11 bases separated the two germline ends. The CDR3 consists of 12 residues. The CDR3 nucleotides are TGTGCCAGCAGTTTCTCCCGAAATCAGCAGTACTTC. Amino acids: CASSFSRNQQYF.

In this sample, this clonotype turned up many times. V is TRBV28 and J is TRBJ1-5; a weak D match, TRBD1 (6 bases). Germline V gives CDR1 MDHEN, CDR2 SYDVKM. The CDR3 spans 14 residues. The germline V and J ends were trimmed by 7 bases and 6 bases, with 16 bases remaining between them. The DNA of the CDR3 is TGTGCCAGCAACCGGATTACGGGGGCTCAGCCCCAGCATTTT. Encoded protein: CASNRITGAQPQHF. The full variable domain, rest sourced from reference TRBV28 and TRBJ1-5, is DVKVTQSSRYLVKRTGEKVFLECVQDMDHENMFWYRQDPGLGLRLIYFSYDVKMKEKGDIPEGYSVSREKKERFSLILESASTNQTSMYLCASNRITGAQPQHFGDGTRLSIL.

This clonotype was seen repeatedly, ten times or more. The chain employs TRBV29-1 and TRBJ2-5; D is unresolved. CDR3 length: 11 amino acids. Looked up from germline, CDR1 is SQVTM and CDR2 is ANQGSEA. V lost 6 bases to trimming and J lost 5 bases, with 10 bases between them. CDR3 bases: TGCAGCGTAGTCCGTGGCGAGACCCAGTACTTC. Translated: CSVVRGETQYF.